These T cell receptor beta chains were read from a single sample in a study of T cell repertoires in cytomegalovirus infection. TCRdb analysed the reads with MiXCR anew, one entry per CDR3 protein. This sample has some 310,000 distinct CDR3 sequences; approximately 25% occur once, and the top ten carry approximately 12%. Their antigen targets remain unknown. Sample: cultured PBMCs, taken from culture after CMV antigen stimulation. These receptors were obtained from a human donor in good health (CMV status not recorded). Some clones in this sample may be carry-over from other donors' samples. Each CDR3 is given with its conserved first and last residue. D genes are given only for firm matches. Where a row states a size, it is once, few, many or the class of an expanded clone; other rows omit it.

cdr3_aa,cdr3_nt,clone_size,j_call,d_call,v_call
CASSLFGWGNTGELFF,TGTGCCAGCAGTTTATTTGGGTGGGGTAACACCGGGGAGCTGTTTTTT,many,TRBJ2-2,NA,TRBV27
CASSYGHGELFF,TGTGCCAGCAGTTACGGGCACGGGGAGCTGTTTTTT,few,TRBJ2-2,NA,TRBV6-2/TRBV6-3
CASSLGLSDTEAFF,TGTGCCAGCAGCTTAGGACTCTCGGACACTGAAGCTTTCTTT,NA,TRBJ1-1,NA,TRBV7-6
CASSEGRKLGWSNQPQHF,TGTGCCAGCAGTGAGGGGAGGAAGTTAGGTTGGAGCAATCAGCCCCAGCATTTT,once,TRBJ1-5,NA,TRBV2
CATSDRTRIDEQFF,TGTGCCACCAGTGATCGGACCCGGATCGATGAGCAGTTCTTC,NA,TRBJ2-1,NA,TRBV24-1
CASSPTGVNNSPLHF,TGCGCCAGCAGCCCAACAGGGGTCAATAATTCACCCCTCCACTTT,few,TRBJ1-6,TRBD1,TRBV5-1
CASSSPYREGSYNEQFF,TGTGCCAGCAGCTCCCCCTACAGGGAAGGGTCCTACAATGAGCAGTTCTTC,few,TRBJ2-1,NA,TRBV7-2
CSARPFKLGEGGDTQYF,TGCAGTGCTAGACCCTTCAAACTCGGCGAGGGGGGTGATACGCAGTATTTT,many,TRBJ2-3,NA,TRBV20-1
CASSQEWGLAGRANIQYF,TGTGCCAGCAGCCAAGAATGGGGCCTAGCGGGAAGGGCGAACATTCAGTACTTC,NA,TRBJ2-4,TRBD2,TRBV4-2
CASSELGRGYTDTQYF,TGTGCCAGCAGTGAATTAGGGAGGGGCTATACAGATACGCAGTATTTT,NA,TRBJ2-3,TRBD2,TRBV25-1
CASSRGQGLSSGNTIYF,TGTGCCAGCAGCCGCGGACAGGGACTTTCCTCTGGAAACACCATATATTTT,NA,TRBJ1-3,TRBD1,TRBV5-6
CAISDFGRENSPLHF,TGTGCCATCAGTGACTTCGGACGGGAGAATTCACCCCTCCACTTT,few,TRBJ1-6,NA,TRBV10-3
CASGFPGQSSYNEQFF,TGTGCTAGTGGTTTCCCCGGACAGAGTTCCTACAATGAGCAGTTCTTC,few,TRBJ2-1,NA,TRBV12-5
CASSPGTGGNYGYTF,TGTGCCAGTAGTCCTGGGACAGGGGGTAACTATGGCTACACCTTC,few,TRBJ1-2,TRBD1,TRBV19
CASSYFIVSLTNTEAFF,TGTGCCAGCAGTTACTTCATCGTCAGCCTTACGAACACTGAAGCTTTCTTT,many,TRBJ1-1,NA,TRBV6-2/TRBV6-3
CASSPGQVGNEQFF,TGTGCCAGCTCACCAGGACAAGTGGGCAATGAGCAGTTCTTC,NA,TRBJ2-1,NA,TRBV18
CSVKGPGLAGALAKNIQYF,TGCAGTGTTAAAGGACCTGGACTAGCGGGAGCTCTAGCCAAAAACATTCAGTACTTC,NA,TRBJ2-4,TRBD2,TRBV20-1
CASSSRQGYYEQYF,TGTGCCAGCAGCTCTAGACAGGGATACTACGAGCAGTACTTC,many,TRBJ2-7,TRBD1,TRBV11-1
CASSMLAGTAEAFF,TGTGCCAGTAGTATGTTAGCGGGTACGGCTGAAGCTTTCTTT,NA,TRBJ1-1,NA,TRBV19
CASSPSGRASGEQFF,TGTGCCAGCAGTCCTAGCGGGAGGGCCTCCGGGGAGCAGTTCTTC,few,TRBJ2-1,TRBD2,TRBV28
CASSPTSGKETQYF,TGTGCCAGCAGTCCAACTAGCGGGAAAGAGACCCAGTACTTC,few,TRBJ2-5,TRBD2,TRBV12-3/TRBV12-4
CASSFGTVQQYF,TGTGCCAGCAGTTTCGGGACAGTCCAGCAGTACTTC,many,TRBJ2-7,TRBD1,TRBV28
CASSAALTSIHYNEQFF,TGTGCCAGCAGCGCCGCCTTGACTAGTATCCATTACAATGAGCAGTTCTTC,few,TRBJ2-1,NA,TRBV11-3
CASSPPRQGSSYNEQFF,TGTGCCAGCTCACCACCCAGGCAGGGAAGCTCCTACAATGAGCAGTTCTTC,NA,TRBJ2-1,NA,TRBV18
CASSYIEGGPQFF,TGTGCCAGCAGTTACATCGAAGGGGGACCGCAGTTCTTC,few,TRBJ2-1,NA,TRBV6-2/TRBV6-3
CASSPRSSGWGGRETQYF,TGTGCCAGCAGTCCTCGATCTAGCGGGTGGGGGGGCCGGGAGACCCAGTACTTC,once,TRBJ2-5,TRBD2,TRBV28
CASSQHPGGTEAFF,TGCGCCAGCAGTCAACATCCAGGGGGCACTGAAGCTTTCTTT,few,TRBJ1-1,TRBD1,TRBV23-1